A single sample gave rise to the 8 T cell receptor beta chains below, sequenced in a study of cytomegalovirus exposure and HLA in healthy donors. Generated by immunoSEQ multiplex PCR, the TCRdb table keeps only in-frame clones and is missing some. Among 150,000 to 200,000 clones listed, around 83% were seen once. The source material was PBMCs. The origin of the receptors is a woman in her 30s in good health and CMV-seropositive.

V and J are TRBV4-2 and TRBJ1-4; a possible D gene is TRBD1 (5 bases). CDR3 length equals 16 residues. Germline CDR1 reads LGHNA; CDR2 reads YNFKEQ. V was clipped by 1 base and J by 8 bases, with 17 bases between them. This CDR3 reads CASSQGLQRRGEKLFF. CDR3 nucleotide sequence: TGTGCCAGCAGCCAAGGTCTTCAAAGACGGGGGGAAAAACTGTTTTTT.

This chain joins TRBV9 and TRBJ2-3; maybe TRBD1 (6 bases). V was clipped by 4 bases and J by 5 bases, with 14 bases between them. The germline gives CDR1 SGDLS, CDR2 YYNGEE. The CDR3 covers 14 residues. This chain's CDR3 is CASSQGLLGDTQYF. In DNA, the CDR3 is TGTGCCAGCAGCCAGGGGCTTTTGGGAGATACGCAGTATTTT. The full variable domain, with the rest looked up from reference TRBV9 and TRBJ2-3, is DSGVTQTPKHLITATGQRVTLRCSPRSGDLSVYWYQQSLDQGLQFLIQYYNGEERAKGNILERFSAQQFPDLHSELNLSSLELGDSALYFCASSQGLLGDTQYFGPGTRLTVL.

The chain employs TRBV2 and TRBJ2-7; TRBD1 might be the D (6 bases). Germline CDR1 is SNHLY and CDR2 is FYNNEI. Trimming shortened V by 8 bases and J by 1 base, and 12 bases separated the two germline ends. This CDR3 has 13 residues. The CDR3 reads CASRSDRSYEQYF. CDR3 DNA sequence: TGTGCCAGCCGGTCGGACAGATCCTACGAGCAGTACTTC.

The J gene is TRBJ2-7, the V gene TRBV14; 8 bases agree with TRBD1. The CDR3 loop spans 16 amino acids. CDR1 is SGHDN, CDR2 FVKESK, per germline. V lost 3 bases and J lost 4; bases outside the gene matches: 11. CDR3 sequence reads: CASSHISGTGLYEQYF. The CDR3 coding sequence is TGTGCCAGCAGCCACATCTCCGGGACAGGACTTTACGAGCAGTACTTC.

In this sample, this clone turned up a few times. CDR3 sequence reads: CAWSTGFPSYEQYF. CDR3 DNA sequence: TGTGCCTGGAGCACCGGGTTTCCCTCCTACGAGCAGTACTTC. V is TRBV30 and J is TRBJ2-7; no clear D gene. From germline, CDR1 is GTSNPN and CDR2 SVGIG (reference sequence). V lost 3 bases and J lost 0, with 12 bases in between. This CDR3 contains 14 residues.

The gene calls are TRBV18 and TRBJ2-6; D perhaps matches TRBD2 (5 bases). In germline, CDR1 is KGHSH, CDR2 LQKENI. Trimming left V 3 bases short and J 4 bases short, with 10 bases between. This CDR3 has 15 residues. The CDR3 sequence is CASSPGVSGANVLTF. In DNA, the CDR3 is TGTGCCAGCTCACCCGGGGTGTCAGGGGCCAACGTCCTGACTTTC.

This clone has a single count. The CDR3 loop is CASSVGGEAFF. The CDR3 nucleotides read TGTGCCAGCAGCGTCGGGGGTGAAGCTTTCTTT. V gene TRBV9 combines with J gene TRBJ1-1; D is perhaps TRBD1 (5 bases). This CDR3 is 11 amino acids long. Per the germline V gene, CDR1 is SGDLS and CDR2 is YYNGEE. The V end was cut by 2 bases, the J end by 7 bases, with 6 bases between.

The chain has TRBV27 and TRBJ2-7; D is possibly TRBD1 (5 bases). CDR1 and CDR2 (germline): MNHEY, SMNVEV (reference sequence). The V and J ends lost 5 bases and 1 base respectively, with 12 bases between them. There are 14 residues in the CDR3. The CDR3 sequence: CASSDSPASYEQYF. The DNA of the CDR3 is TGTGCCAGCAGTGACAGTCCAGCGTCCTACGAGCAGTACTTC.